This TCR beta chain was identified in a study of blood T cell repertoires in COVID-19. Study context: From T cells, B-cell-depleted T cells, or PBMCs came the material, which was cDNA or gDNA.

The V end lost 5 bases, the J end lost 3 bases, and 16 bases lay between the germline ends. This CDR3 comprises 15 residues. Germline assignment: CDR1 SEHNR and CDR2 FQNEAQ (reference sequence). The count of this clone is one. In terms of age and location, participants ranged from about 18 to 95 years and lived in approximately 24 US areas. In the original processing: The authors estimated nucleated cell counts from reference gene primer amplification. The repertoire was sequenced with immunoSEQ multiplex PCR; TCRdb's copy has only in-frame clones and lacks some. V and J calls and clone size are those listed in that table; D and trimming were worked out from the DNA. Of under 500,000 clones in the sample, around 87% are singletons; the top ten hold around 1.1%.

The source of this sequence is a man aged 25 to 40 who had recovered from COVID-19. The chain links TRBV7-9 to TRBJ1-1; unclear D gene. The sample was PBMCs or T cells enriched from blood (not recorded which). CDR3 DNA: TGTGCCAGCAGCCCTAGGCGTGTATCCCACACTGAAGCTTTCTTT. Protein: CASSPRRVSHTEAFF.